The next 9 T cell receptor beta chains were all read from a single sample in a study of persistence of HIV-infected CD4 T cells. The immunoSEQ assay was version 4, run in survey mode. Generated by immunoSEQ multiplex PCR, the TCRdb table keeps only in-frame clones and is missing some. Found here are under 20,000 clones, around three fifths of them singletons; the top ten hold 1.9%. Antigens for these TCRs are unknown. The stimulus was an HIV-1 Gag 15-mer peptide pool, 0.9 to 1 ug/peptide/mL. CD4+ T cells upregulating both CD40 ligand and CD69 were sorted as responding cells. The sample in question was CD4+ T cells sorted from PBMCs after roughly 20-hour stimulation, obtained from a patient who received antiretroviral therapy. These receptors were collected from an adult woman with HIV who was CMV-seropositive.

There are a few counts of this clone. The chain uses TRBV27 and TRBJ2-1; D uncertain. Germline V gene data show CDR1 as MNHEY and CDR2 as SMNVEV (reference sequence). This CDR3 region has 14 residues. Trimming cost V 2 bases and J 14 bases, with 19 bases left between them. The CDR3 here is CASSLKGTRPEEFF. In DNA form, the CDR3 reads TGTGCCAGCAGTTTAAAAGGTACGCGACCCGAGGAGTTCTTC.

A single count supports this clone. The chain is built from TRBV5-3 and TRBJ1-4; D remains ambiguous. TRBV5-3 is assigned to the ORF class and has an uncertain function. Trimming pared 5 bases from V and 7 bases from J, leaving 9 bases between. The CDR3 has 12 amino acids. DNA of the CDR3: TGTGCCAGAAGGGCAGCAGGTGAAAAACTGTTTTTT. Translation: CARRAAGEKLFF.

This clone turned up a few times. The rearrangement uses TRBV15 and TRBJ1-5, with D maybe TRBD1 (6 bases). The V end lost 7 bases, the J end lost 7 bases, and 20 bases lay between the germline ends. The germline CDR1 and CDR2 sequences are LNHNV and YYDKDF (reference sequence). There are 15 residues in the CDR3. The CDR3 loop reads CATTELSGAQQPQHF. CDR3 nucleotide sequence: TGTGCCACCACCGAGTTATCGGGGGCCCAACAGCCCCAGCATTTT.

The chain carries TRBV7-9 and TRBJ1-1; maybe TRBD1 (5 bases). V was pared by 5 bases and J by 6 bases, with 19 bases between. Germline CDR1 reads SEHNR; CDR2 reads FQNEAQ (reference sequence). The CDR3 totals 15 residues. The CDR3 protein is CASSRLREEGAEAFF. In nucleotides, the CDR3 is TGTGCCAGCAGCAGACTCAGGGAAGAGGGAGCTGAAGCTTTCTTT.

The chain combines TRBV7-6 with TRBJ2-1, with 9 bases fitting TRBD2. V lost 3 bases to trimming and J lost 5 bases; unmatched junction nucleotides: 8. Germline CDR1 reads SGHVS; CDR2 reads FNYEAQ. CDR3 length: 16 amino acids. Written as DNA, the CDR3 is TGTGCCAGCAGCTTTGTAGCGGGGGCGGGAGACAATGAGCAGTTCTTC. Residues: CASSFVAGAGDNEQFF. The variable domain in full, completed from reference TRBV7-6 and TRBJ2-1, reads GAGVSQSPRYKVTKRGQDVALRCDPISGHVSLYWYRQALGQGPEFLTYFNYEAQQDKSGLPNDRFSAERPEGSISTLTIQRTEQRDSAMYRCASSFVAGAGDNEQFFGPGTRLTVL.

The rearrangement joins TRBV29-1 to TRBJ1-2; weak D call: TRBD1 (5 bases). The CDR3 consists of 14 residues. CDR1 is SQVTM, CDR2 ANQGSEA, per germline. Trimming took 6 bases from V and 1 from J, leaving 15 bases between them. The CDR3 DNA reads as TGCAGCGTCGCGCAGACAGCTTTTAACTATGGCTACACCTTC. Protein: CSVAQTAFNYGYTF. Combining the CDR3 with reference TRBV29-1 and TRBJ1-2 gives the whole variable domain SAVISQKPSRDICQRGTSLTIQCQVDSQVTMMFWYRQQPGQSLTLIATANQGSEATYESGFVIDKFPISRPNLTFSTLTVSNMSPEDSSIYLCSVAQTAFNYGYTFGSGTRLTVV.

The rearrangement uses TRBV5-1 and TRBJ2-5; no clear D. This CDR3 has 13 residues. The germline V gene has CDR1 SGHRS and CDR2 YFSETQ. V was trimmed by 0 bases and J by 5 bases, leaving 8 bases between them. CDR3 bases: TGCGCCAGCAGCTTGGGACTTTCGGAGACCCAGTACTTC. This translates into CASSLGLSETQYF.

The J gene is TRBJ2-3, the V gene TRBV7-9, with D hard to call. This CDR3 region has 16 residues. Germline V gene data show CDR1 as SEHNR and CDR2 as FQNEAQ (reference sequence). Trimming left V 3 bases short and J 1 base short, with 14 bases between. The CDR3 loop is CASSFVSLSGTDTQYF. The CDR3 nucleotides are TGTGCCAGCAGCTTTGTGAGCCTTTCGGGCACAGATACGCAGTATTTT.

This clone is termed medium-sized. DNA of the CDR3: TGTGCCAGCAGCGTGCGGGACGGAACCTACGAGCAGTACGTC. It is translated as CASSVRDGTYEQYV. The rearrangement links TRBV6-2 or TRBV6-3 to TRBJ2-7; the D gene is possibly TRBD2 (6 bases). The germline V gene encodes CDR1 MNHEY and CDR2 SVGEGT. The CDR3 has 14 residues. The V end lost 6 bases, the J end lost 2 bases, and 14 bases lay between the germline ends.